This TCR beta chain is from a study of T cells after yellow fever vaccination (dated by TCRdb to between 2019 and 2020). For the wider study: The SMART-Seq v4 Ultra Low Input RNA kit was used to prepare libraries from fractions with low cell numbers. Bulk TCR alpha and beta repertoires were sequenced longitudinally to track T-cell clones before and after primary and booster YFV17D yellow fever vaccination. The cohort comprised two healthy male donors, one aged 18 to 29 and one aged 30 to 40 years. Blood was drawn at multiple timepoints before and after primary and secondary immunization, with bulk PBMC replicates and cell subsets isolated. Results and caveats for the whole study, not just this receptor: A small fraction of clonotypes showed up in both the CD4 and CD8 compartments, probably as a result of convergent recombination. Most clones expanded after primary vaccination (96% of CD4 and approximately 86% of CD8) were re-detected after the booster, suggesting that broad memory maintenance occurred. Compared with the primary T-cell response, the secondary T-cell response was faster but weaker, reaching its peak on day 5 rather than on day 15. FACS-sorted repertoires could contain abundant contaminating clonotypes from the bulk population, so computational filtering was required. Because the study included only a couple of donors, the extent to which the findings can be generalized is limited.

The junction shows trimming of 2 bases on V and 9 bases on J, plus 20 bases between the germline ends. The CDR3 goes from the cysteine to the phenylalanine over 16 residues. Only the CDR3 DNA stays, 48 bases, in frame from base 1. The germline V gene encodes CDR1 MGHDK and CDR2 SYGVNS. Synthesis of TCR cDNA relied on 5'RACE template switching, a step that introduced a universal primer site along with unique molecular identifiers. Priming for cDNA synthesis came from both the TCR alpha and TCR beta constant segments. Library amplification used two PCR steps, and the second PCR step added sample barcodes and sequencing adapters. Sequencing of libraries was performed on Illumina HiSeq 2500 (2x100 bp) or NovaSeq (2x150 bp). As for how the authors treated the data: Reads were demultiplexed and collapsed into UMI consensus sequences with MIGEC, and V(D)J alignment was performed with MiXCR. Using edgeR on replicate PBMC samples, clonotypes were called vaccine-responding if FDR was below 0.01 and the log2 fold change was above 5 up to day 15. Each bulk clonotype was labeled CD4 or CD8 based on which sequenced repertoire, CD4 or CD8, contained the clonotype at higher abundance. TCRdb reran the public reads through fastp at Q25 and MiXCR, keeping productive beta chains. For every CDR3 protein sequence, its rows merge into one entry that carries the most common genes and DNA. The V and J calls were determined by TCRdb, not by the authors. The sample records approximately 580,000 distinct CDR3 sequences, around a sixth of which are singletons. The ten largest clones add up to approximately 15% of the sample.

The treatment or condition tag for this specimen amounts to: live attenuated yellow fever vaccine strain. At each blood-draw timepoint, two biological replicates of bulk PBMCs were obtained. PBMCs were isolated from peripheral blood using a standard Ficoll-Paque protocol. TriZol was used to extract RNA from bulk PBMCs, CD4 and CD8 fractions, and dextramer-positive and dextramer-negative fractions. On this clonotype itself: Its antigen target is currently unknown. No much larger clone exists at a distance of one base, and base qualities are not known.

The sequence came from a man aged 18 to 35 who received the YFV17D yellow fever vaccine. In this chain, TRBV25-1 is recombined with TRBJ2-1; possibly the D gene is TRBD1, per 6 matching bases. Sample: PBMCs, taken 5 to 6 days after the first yellow fever vaccination. At the DNA level, the sequence is TGTGCCAGCAGTGAAGACAGGTCTGGTGGAGTAAGTGAGCAGTTCTTC. It specifies CASSEDRSGGVSEQFF.